This TCR beta chain emerged from a study of Tregs in tolerant kidney transplant recipients. Findings of the study overall: Biological reproducibility was not directly addressed in this study.

Worth noting for this clone: As yet, its antigen is unknown. The CDR3 end lies 3 residues beyond the end of the read and is filled in from the germline J gene.

Some clones are missing from TCRdb's copy, which holds only in-frame ones; the method was immunoSEQ multiplex PCR. The table for this sample gives tens of thousands of clones. The nonmyeloablative bone marrow transplants came from related graft donors, with transient mixed chimerism. Thawed PBMCs were FACS-sorted into unstimulated CD4+CD25+CD127- regulatory T cells, CD4+CD25- non-regulatory cells, CD4 and CD8 cells. The germline gives CDR1 SGHDN, CDR2 FVKESK. The CDR3 is 15 residues long. With V trimmed by 4 bases and J by 8 bases, 9 bases remained unmatched. The material sequenced was CD4+ T cells from blood (PBMCs), taken 24 months after the transplant. This TCR was sampled from a human patient who received a combined kidney and bone marrow transplant. A share of the T cells may be of graft donor origin. The chain has TRBV14 and TRBJ2-1; TRBD1 matches 9 bases. The DNA read from the CDR3 is TGTGCCAGCAGCCGGACCGGGACAGGGATGGATGAG. It codes for CASSRTGTGMDE. The whole CDR3 sequence is CASSRTGTGMDEQFF.